This passage covers 13 T cell receptor beta chains from one sample sequenced in a study of Ad26.COV2.S vaccination and SARS-CoV-2 variants. Treatment given: roughly 20 received Ad26.COV2.S at low or high dose, single or two shots; roughly 5 received placebo; per-sample allocation not given. At day 63 after the first vaccine or placebo injection, samples were drawn. Sequenced by immunoSEQ multiplex PCR; TCRdb stores in-frame clones only, minus some. The repertoire includes 300,000 to 400,000 clones, more than 75% of them detected once, and 2.5% to 3.5% sits in the top ten. The source material was peripheral blood, sampled in a trial of Ad26.COV2.S vaccine versus placebo. These receptors were collected from a person between 18 and 65 years old who received the Ad26.COV2.S COVID-19 vaccine or a placebo.

This clone was recorded a few times. The DNA of the CDR3 is TGTGCCAGCAGCGTAGACCAGCGAAACTACGAGCAGTACTTC. Its translation: CASSVDQRNYEQYF. The chain combines TRBV9 with TRBJ2-7; D remains unclear. Germline assignment: CDR1 SGDLS and CDR2 YYNGEE. The CDR3 has 14 residues. Trimming cost V 0 bases and J 3 bases, with 10 bases left between them. The variable domain in full, with the rest retrieved from reference TRBV9 and TRBJ2-7, is DSGVTQTPKHLITATGQRVTLRCSPRSGDLSVYWYQQSLDQGLQFLIQYYNGEERAKGNILERFSAQQFPDLHSELNLSSLELGDSALYFCASSVDQRNYEQYFGPGTRLTVT.

This clone appeared a few times. The chain carries TRBV4-1 and TRBJ1-6; 9 bases agree with TRBD1. The CDR3 totals 16 residues. Germline loops: CDR1 MGHRA, CDR2 YSYEKL. Germline trimming cut 4 bases from V and 9 bases from J; bases unmatched to any gene: 10. CDR3 in amino acids: CASSPAQGQGSSPLHF. The CDR3 DNA reads as TGCGCCAGCAGCCCCGCACAGGGACAGGGTAGTTCACCCCTCCACTTT.

The V call is TRBV9, the J call TRBJ2-1; 9 bases agree with TRBD2. Germline CDR1 is SGDLS and CDR2 is YYNGEE. V lost 0 bases to trimming and J lost 3 bases; unmatched junction nucleotides: 1. CDR3 size: 15 residues. In DNA, the CDR3 is TGTGCCAGCAGCGTAGGTAGCGGGAGCTACAATGAGCAGTTCTTC. This sequence encodes CASSVGSGSYNEQFF.

The chain links TRBV12-3 or TRBV12-4 to TRBJ2-5; TRBD2 might be the D (6 bases). CDR3 length: 13 residues. V lost 0 bases, J lost 9 bases, and 11 bases lay in between. The CDR3 DNA is TGTGCCAGCAGTTTAGCCGCGGGGCAACCCCAGTACTTC. Residues: CASSLAAGQPQYF.

The rearrangement joins TRBV21-1 to TRBJ2-3; TRBD2, the table's D call, was not compared with the DNA. TRBV21-1 is flagged as a pseudogene. This CDR3 region has 20 residues. This chain's CDR3 is CASSKPAGTSGSKVTDTQYF. CDR3 DNA: TGTGCCAGCAGCAAACCCGCTGGGACTAGCGGGAGTAAAGTAACAGATACGCAGTATTTT.

This clone was recorded once. This rearrangement joins TRBV2 to TRBJ2-3; D gene ambiguous. Germline values: CDR1 SNHLY, CDR2 FYNNEI. CDR3 length: 11 amino acids. With 7 bases removed from V and 4 bases from J, the gap between germline ends came to 6 bases. The CDR3 loop is CASTPSDTQYF. The CDR3 DNA reads as TGTGCCAGCACCCCTTCAGATACGCAGTATTTT. Together with reference TRBV2 and TRBJ2-3, the CDR3 gives the full variable domain: EPEVTQTPSHQVTQMGQEVILRCVPISNHLYFYWYRQILGQKVEFLVSFYNNEISEKSEIFDDQFSVERPDGSNFTLKIRSTKLEDSAMYFCASTPSDTQYFGPGTRLTVL.

V and J are TRBV18 and TRBJ2-7; the D gene is possibly TRBD1 (5 bases). V lost 3 bases to trimming and J lost 2 bases, with 14 bases between them. Germline V gene data show CDR1 as KGHSH and CDR2 as LQKENI. This CDR3 is built from 15 residues. The CDR3 DNA sequence: TGTGCCAGCTCACCGAGACAGCAAAAAACCTACGAGCAGTACTTC. Encoded protein: CASSPRQQKTYEQYF.

This rearrangement joins TRBV20-1 to TRBJ2-5; D is uncertain. In germline, CDR1 is DFQATT, CDR2 SNEGSKA (reference sequence). The CDR3 runs 9 residues. V was trimmed by 5 bases and J by 13 bases, leaving 11 bases between them. CDR3 residues: CSAASTRYF. The DNA of the CDR3 is TGCAGTGCTGCGTCTACTCGGTACTTC.

This sequence joins TRBV15 and TRBJ1-2; D not resolved. V lost 0 bases and J lost 8, with 10 bases in between. From germline, CDR1 is LNHNV and CDR2 YYDKDF (reference sequence). CDR3 size: 13 residues. The CDR3, as DNA: TGTGCCACCAGCAGAGATAGAGGATACGGCTACACCTTC. Protein sequence: CATSRDRGYGYTF.

This clone was found a few times. The chain is built from TRBV6-2 or TRBV6-3 and TRBJ1-5, with 7 nucleotides matching TRBD1. Looked up from germline, CDR1 is MNHEY and CDR2 is SVGEGT. The CDR3 has 15 residues. V dropped 4 bases and J dropped 1; count of bases not matched to a gene: 4. The CDR3 is CASSWDRRSNQPQHF. CDR3 DNA sequence: TGTGCCAGCAGTTGGGACAGAAGGAGCAATCAGCCCCAGCATTTT.

The chain couples TRBV7-9 to TRBJ2-1; D not resolved. Deletions cut 5 bases from V and 6 bases from J, with 11 bases between. The CDR3 contains 13 residues. Germline V gives CDR1 SEHNR, CDR2 FQNEAQ (reference sequence). CDR3 sequence reads: CASSHLKFNEQFF. CDR3 DNA sequence: TGTGCCAGCAGCCACCTGAAATTCAATGAGCAGTTCTTC.

V and J are TRBV19 and TRBJ1-1; D remains ambiguous. In germline, CDR1 is LNHDA, CDR2 SQIVND (reference sequence). Trimming pared 1 base from V and 2 bases from J, leaving 11 bases between. This CDR3 region has 15 residues. The CDR3, as DNA: TGTGCCAGTAGTATAGGAGCCGAGGGAAACACTGAAGCTTTCTTT. Residues: CASSIGAEGNTEAFF.

This chain links TRBV27 with TRBJ1-3, with 7 bases lining up with TRBD1. With V trimmed by 2 bases and J by 4 bases, 5 bases remained unmatched. Looked up from germline, CDR1 is MNHEY and CDR2 is SMNVEV (reference sequence). There are 15 residues in the CDR3. DNA of the CDR3: TGTGCCAGCAGTTTAGAGGGGGCTGCGGGAAACACCATATATTTT. Its protein is CASSLEGAAGNTIYF.